These 30 T cell receptor beta chains were sequenced from one sample in a study of blood T cell repertoires in COVID-19. Clones were sequenced by immunoSEQ multiplex PCR, and TCRdb holds only the in-frame ones, with some missing. The table shows 190,000 or so clones, with less than 90% occurring only once. The sample consisted of PBMCs or T cells enriched from blood (not recorded which). These receptor sequences come from a woman aged 25 to 39 who had been exposed to COVID-19.

In its sample, this clone was seen a few times. The CDR3 DNA reads TGCGCCAGCAGGCCACAGTGGGTGGGTGCGGGGTGGAATGAAAAACTGTTTTTT. It encodes CASRPQWVGAGWNEKLFF. This sequence joins TRBV5-1 and TRBJ1-4; D gene ambiguous. This CDR3 region has 18 residues. With 5 bases removed from V and 5 bases from J, the gap between germline ends came to 25 bases. Germline V lookup: CDR1 SGHRS, CDR2 YFSETQ.

The rearrangement links TRBV12-3 or TRBV12-4 to TRBJ1-1; D is unclear. The CDR3 runs to 12 residues. V lost 7 bases, J lost 1 base, and 7 bases lay in between. CDR3 coding DNA: TGTGCCAGCACCCGGGGGAACACTGAAGCTTTCTTT. Amino acids: CASTRGNTEAFF.

Only one count was recorded for this clone. V and J are TRBV3-1 (or the pseudogene TRBV3-2) and TRBJ1-3; 8 bases are a match to TRBD1. Per germline, CDR1 LGHDT and CDR2 YNNKEL (reference sequence). This CDR3 region has 16 residues. After removal of 5 bases from V and 0 bases from J, the junction contained 6 bases not matched to a gene. CDR3 loop: CASSEDRDVSGNTIYF. CDR3 DNA: TGTGCCAGCAGCGAGGACAGGGATGTCTCTGGAAACACCATATATTTT.

The chain recombines TRBV3-1 (or the pseudogene TRBV3-2) with TRBJ2-5; no clear D gene. The CDR3 is 13 amino acids. In germline, CDR1 is LGHDT, CDR2 YNNKEL (reference sequence). Trimming removed 4 bases from V and 3 bases from J, with 9 bases in between. The CDR3 reads CASSPRGKETQYF. Written as DNA, the CDR3 is TGTGCCAGCAGCCCCAGAGGAAAAGAGACCCAGTACTTC.

The chain links TRBV5-1 to TRBJ2-1, with D perhaps TRBD1 (6 bases). The CDR3 extends over 16 amino acids. In germline, CDR1 is SGHRS, CDR2 YFSETQ. V gave up 0 bases and J gave up 1 base, with 11 bases separating them. CDR3 protein: CASSLDPQGSYNEQFF. The CDR3 DNA reads TGCGCCAGCAGCTTGGATCCCCAGGGGTCCTACAATGAGCAGTTCTTC.

This chain links TRBV19 with TRBJ2-7; 9 bases are a match to TRBD1. V lost 0 bases and J lost 3; bases outside the gene matches: 3. Germline CDR1 and CDR2: LNHDA and SQIVND (reference sequence). The CDR3 has 15 residues. The chain's CDR3 is CASSIERTGVYEQYF. The CDR3 nucleotides are TGTGCCAGTAGTATAGAACGGACAGGGGTCTACGAGCAGTACTTC.

This clone was counted a single time. The J gene is TRBJ2-2, the V gene TRBV4-2; D possibly corresponds to TRBD2 (6 bases). Germline V CDR1 and CDR2: LGHNA, YNFKEQ. Trimming cost V 0 bases and J 4 bases, with 21 bases left between them. This CDR3 spans 19 amino acids. The CDR3, as DNA: TGTGCCAGCAGCCAAGATGCTGGCCCGGCGGGGCGCGGCACCGGGGAGCTGTTTTTT. Translated: CASSQDAGPAGRGTGELFF.

V usage is TRBV10-3 and J usage is TRBJ2-7; the match to TRBD1 covers 9 bases. V was clipped by 3 bases and J by 6 bases; unmatched bases: 6. The CDR3 loop spans 14 amino acids. From germline, CDR1 is ENHRY and CDR2 SYGVKD. The CDR3 protein is CAISERGQGGEQYF. The CDR3, as DNA: TGTGCCATCAGTGAAAGGGGACAGGGAGGCGAGCAGTACTTC.

This clone was observed a single time. The chain uses TRBV7-9 and TRBJ2-1; possibly TRBD2 for D (6 bases). V lost 4 bases and J lost 10, with 17 bases in between. Germline values: CDR1 SEHNR, CDR2 FQNEAQ (reference sequence). CDR3 size: 14 residues. The CDR3: CASSYRWGGREQFF. CDR3 in DNA: TGTGCCAGCAGCTACCGATGGGGAGGTCGGGAGCAGTTCTTC.

The V gene is TRBV7-3, the J gene TRBJ2-5, with a weak D call TRBD2 (5 bases). Germline V lookup: CDR1 SGHTA, CDR2 FQGTGA. The CDR3 has 13 residues. V dropped 4 bases and J dropped 3 bases, with 9 bases sitting between them. CDR3 coding DNA: TGTGCCAGCAGCTACGGACTGGAAGAGACCCAGTACTTC. Translating it yields CASSYGLEETQYF.

The chain carries TRBV27 and TRBJ2-1; 7 bases are a match to TRBD1. There are 13 residues in the CDR3. With V trimmed by 4 bases and J by 6 bases, 3 bases remained unmatched. The germline CDR1 and CDR2 sequences are MNHEY and SMNVEV (reference sequence). CDR3 bases: TGTGCCAGCAGTTCTGGGACAGCCAATGAGCAGTTCTTC. Its protein product is CASSSGTANEQFF.

This chain uses TRBV5-4 with TRBJ2-3; 9 bases are shared with TRBD1. CDR3 length equals 15 residues. The V and J ends lost 2 bases and 6 bases, in that order; junction bases with no gene match: 7. The germline V gene has CDR1 SGHNT and CDR2 YYREEE (reference sequence). The CDR3 region is CASSLGTGLGDTQYF. The DNA of the CDR3 is TGTGCCAGCAGCTTAGGGACAGGGCTCGGGGATACGCAGTATTTT. The full variable domain, in which reference TRBV5-4 and TRBJ2-3 provide the parts outside the CDR3, is ETGVTQSPTHLIKTRGQQVTLRCSSQSGHNTVSWYQQALGQGPQFIFQYYREEENGRGNFPPRFSGLQFPNYSSELNVNALELDDSALYLCASSLGTGLGDTQYFGPGTRLTVL.

The chain joins TRBV19 to TRBJ2-2; a possible D gene is TRBD1 (5 bases). Per the germline V gene, CDR1 is LNHDA and CDR2 is SQIVND (reference sequence). CDR3 length: 15 amino acids. V was trimmed by 5 bases and J by 5 bases, leaving 15 bases between them. The CDR3: CASSLYSQGTGELFF. Here the CDR3 DNA reads TGTGCCAGTAGTTTGTACAGTCAGGGAACCGGGGAGCTGTTTTTT.

The chain couples TRBV28 to TRBJ1-4; 9 bases line up with TRBD1. Trimming took 2 bases from V and 7 from J; bases not matched to a gene: 8. The CDR3 spans 16 residues. The germline V gene encodes CDR1 MDHEN and CDR2 SYDVKM. The CDR3 DNA reads TGTGCCAGCAGTTTAGGACAGGGGCTCAGCGGTGAAAAACTGTTTTTT. The encoded protein is CASSLGQGLSGEKLFF.

This rearrangement joins TRBV19 to TRBJ1-1, with no clear D. Per the germline V gene, CDR1 is LNHDA and CDR2 is SQIVND (reference sequence). The CDR3 has 17 residues. Trimming removed 0 bases from V and 0 bases from J, with 14 bases in between. The CDR3 DNA sequence: TGTGCCAGTAGTATAGATCCCGGCCCGGGAGTGAACACTGAAGCTTTCTTT. As protein: CASSIDPGPGVNTEAFF.

V and J are TRBV11-3 and TRBJ1-4; D may be TRBD1 (5 bases). The length of the CDR3 is 15 residues. V was pared by 2 bases and J by 8 bases, with 15 bases between. Germline CDR1 reads SGHNT; CDR2 reads YENEEA. The CDR3 sequence: CASSLPGEGVEKLFF. The CDR3 DNA reads TGTGCCAGCAGCTTACCGGGAGAAGGGGTCGAAAAACTGTTTTTT.

V is TRBV5-5 and J is TRBJ1-5; TRBD1 agrees at 8 bases. Germline V gene lookup returns CDR1 SGHKS and CDR2 YYEKEE (reference sequence). The CDR3 covers 15 residues. V was clipped by 3 bases and J by 6 bases; unmatched bases: 8. As DNA, the CDR3 is TGTGCCAGCAGCTCCGGACAGGGAGGCATTCAGCCCCAGCATTTT. Translated, it gives CASSSGQGGIQPQHF.

The chain carries TRBV29-1 and TRBJ2-7, with 7 positions matching TRBD1. Germline CDR1 reads SQVTM; CDR2 reads ANQGSEA. The CDR3 covers 14 residues. J gave up 2 bases and V 7 bases, and 11 bases lay outside the gene matches. CDR3 sequence reads: CSALMTGWTYEQYF. For the CDR3, the DNA is TGCAGCGCCCTCATGACAGGGTGGACCTACGAGCAGTACTTC.

The rearrangement links TRBV2 to TRBJ1-1, with a possible D match to TRBD1 (6 bases). Trimming took off 6 bases at V and 0 bases at J, with 17 bases between the two ends. There are 16 residues in the CDR3. CDR1 and CDR2 (germline): SNHLY, FYNNEI. As DNA, the CDR3 is TGTGCCAGCAGCATTACAGGGTATTTCATGAACACTGAAGCTTTCTTT. This encodes CASSITGYFMNTEAFF.

This chain uses TRBV18 with TRBJ1-3; unclear D gene. The CDR3 is 15 residues long. The V gene's germline CDR1 is KGHSH and CDR2 LQKENI. The germline V and J ends were trimmed by 4 bases and 0 bases, with 10 bases remaining between them. The CDR3 region is CASSLGGSSGNTIYF. The CDR3, as DNA: TGTGCCAGCTCACTGGGCGGGAGCTCTGGAAACACCATATATTTT.

Only one count was recorded for this clone. J is TRBJ2-3 and V is TRBV5-1; 9 nucleotides line up with TRBD2. The CDR3 has 14 residues. Germline V gene data show CDR1 as SGHRS and CDR2 as YFSETQ. Trimming at V came to 7 bases and at J to 6 bases, leaving 9 bases not matched to a gene. CDR3 in DNA: TGCGCCAGCTCCAGTAGCGGGGGCGGGGATACGCAGTATTTT. Translating gives CASSSSGGGDTQYF.

The chain employs TRBV19 and TRBJ1-5; 7 bases line up with TRBD1. The CDR3 has 15 amino acids. With V trimmed by 7 bases and J by 4 bases, 10 bases remained unmatched. Germline CDR1 reads LNHDA; CDR2 reads SQIVND (reference sequence). The CDR3 bases are TGTGCCAGTACTATCGACAGGGTGGGGAATCAGCCCCAGCATTTT. Protein product: CASTIDRVGNQPQHF.

V gene TRBV2 combines with J gene TRBJ1-1; 9 bases line up with TRBD1. The CDR3 contains 14 residues. Losses at the gene ends were 5 bases for V and 1 base for J; bases not matched to a gene: 2. Germline CDR1 reads SNHLY; CDR2 reads FYNNEI. CDR3 protein: CASSRTGENTEAFF. The CDR3 DNA is TGTGCCAGCAGTCGGACAGGGGAGAACACTGAAGCTTTCTTT.

This clone showed up just a few times. This chain joins TRBV24-1 and TRBJ2-1; TRBD2 matches 8 bases. The ends lost 4 bases at V and 7 bases at J; junction bases unmatched: 8. The CDR3 length is 15 residues. Per the germline V gene, CDR1 is KGHDR and CDR2 is SFDVKD. CDR3 nucleotides: TGTGCCACCAGTGACCCGGGGGGGCTCTTGAATGAGCAGTTCTTC. Translation: CATSDPGGLLNEQFF.

This clone was counted between two and nine times. This chain links TRBV30 with TRBJ1-1, with TRBD1 identical over 7 bases. V shed 8 bases, J shed 6 bases, and the junction held 9 bases outside the gene matches. Germline V gene data show CDR1 as GTSNPN and CDR2 as SVGIG (reference sequence). This CDR3 has 12 amino acids. DNA for the CDR3: TGTGCCGCACAACAGGGGATCGCTGAAGCTTTCTTT. Its protein product is CAAQQGIAEAFF.

The rearrangement links TRBV12-3 or TRBV12-4 to TRBJ2-7, with D perhaps matching TRBD2 (6 bases). This CDR3 is built from 13 residues. V shed 6 bases and J shed 3 bases, with 12 bases lying between them. The CDR3 DNA reads as TGTGCCAGCAGCCAGGGACTCAACTACGAGCAGTACTTC. This encodes CASSQGLNYEQYF.

This chain joins TRBV5-4 and TRBJ2-1, with 7 bases fitting TRBD2. The trim removed 2 bases at V and 2 bases at J, leaving 4 bases unmatched. There are 15 residues in the CDR3. Germline assignment: CDR1 SGHNT and CDR2 YYREEE (reference sequence). CDR3 nucleotides: TGTGCCAGCAGCTTTATAAGCGGGGCCTACAATGAGCAGTTCTTC. It is translated as CASSFISGAYNEQFF.

The J gene is TRBJ2-3, the V gene TRBV9; tentatively, D is TRBD1 (7 bases). The germline CDR1 and CDR2 sequences are SGDLS and YYNGEE. The CDR3 runs to 16 residues. V was cut by 4 bases and J by 7 bases, with 22 bases left in between. This chain's CDR3 is CASSSPRGTGGNTQYF. DNA for the CDR3: TGTGCCAGCAGCTCACCCAGGGGGACCGGGGGCAATACGCAGTATTTT.

This sequence joins TRBV12-5 and TRBJ2-1, with 8 positions matching TRBD1. From germline, CDR1 is LGHNT and CDR2 FRNRAP. Trimming at V came to 5 bases and at J to 4 bases, leaving 7 bases not matched to a gene. The CDR3 contains 15 residues. The CDR3 DNA reads as TGTGCTAGTGGTCTCCCCGGGACAGGATACAATGAGCAGTTCTTC. This sequence encodes CASGLPGTGYNEQFF.

This chain links TRBV24-1 with TRBJ2-3; D is undetermined. The CDR3 spans 12 residues. V dropped 6 bases and J dropped 6 bases, with 9 bases sitting between them. Germline V gene lookup returns CDR1 KGHDR and CDR2 SFDVKD. The CDR3 spells CATSSPVDTQYF. The CDR3 coding sequence is TGTGCCACCAGTTCCCCCGTGGATACGCAGTATTTT.